Listed here are 15 T cell receptor beta chains from one sample, sequenced in a study of identifying expanded T cells in peripheral blood. Measured with immunoSEQ multiplex PCR; TCRdb has only the in-frame clones, and not every one. The table includes 120,000 or so clones, about 80% detected once. Sequencing was performed on blood. The receptors were sampled from a person aged 18-70 years in good health.

The rearrangement links TRBV11-2 to TRBJ1-4; maybe TRBD1 (5 bases). The V end was cut by 5 bases, the J end by 5 bases, with 15 bases between. Germline loops: CDR1 SGHAT, CDR2 FQNNGV. This CDR3 region has 15 residues. CDR3 DNA sequence: TGTGCCAGCAGCGCCAGACAGTGGGCCAATGAAAAACTGTTTTTT. As protein: CASSARQWANEKLFF.

In this sample, this clone turned up a few times. This sequence joins TRBV30 and TRBJ2-3; perhaps TRBD1 as D (6 bases). Germline V gene lookup returns CDR1 GTSNPN and CDR2 SVGIG (reference sequence). Trimming stripped 5 bases from V and 0 bases from J, with 12 bases between. The CDR3 covers 14 residues. The CDR3 DNA follows: TGTGCCTGGGTCCTGGGGGCTAGCACAGATACGCAGTATTTT. It yields the protein CAWVLGASTDTQYF.

The rearrangement uses TRBV2 and TRBJ2-2; D uncertain. Trimming removed 6 bases at V and 1 base at J, with 6 bases between. Germline V CDR1 and CDR2: SNHLY, FYNNEI. CDR3 length equals 13 residues. In nucleotides, the CDR3 is TGTGCCAGCAGGTTAGGGAACACCGGGGAGCTGTTTTTT. Its translation is CASRLGNTGELFF.

This chain uses TRBV4-3 with TRBJ1-5, with a tentative D call TRBD1 (6 bases). The V end lost 4 bases, the J end lost 3 bases, and 13 bases lay between the germline ends. The CDR3 length is 15 residues. CDR1 is LGHNA and CDR2 is YSLEER in the germline V gene. CDR3 in amino acids: CASSPRAGDNQPQHF. The CDR3 DNA reads as TGCGCCAGCAGCCCGAGGGCAGGGGACAATCAGCCCCAGCATTTT.

The chain uses TRBV14 and TRBJ2-2; D ambiguous. Germline lookup yields CDR1 SGHDN and CDR2 FVKESK. Trimming left V 1 base short and J 7 bases short, with 10 bases between. This CDR3 spans 14 amino acids. CDR3 coding DNA: TGTGCCAGCAGCCAAGTAGTCGCCGTCGGGGAGCTGTTTTTT. Translated: CASSQVVAVGELFF.

The chain employs TRBV6-4 and TRBJ2-1, with TRBD2 matching 9 bases. V lost 6 bases, J lost 6 bases, and 6 bases stayed unmatched. The CDR3 has 14 amino acids. Looked up from germline, CDR1 is MRHNA and CDR2 is SNTAGT. In DNA form, the CDR3 reads TGTGCCAGCAGGAGGCGGGGGGGGAGCAATGAGCAGTTCTTC. Its protein is CASRRRGGSNEQFF.

The rearrangement links TRBV18 to TRBJ1-3, with a weak D call TRBD1 (5 bases). CDR1 and CDR2 from the germline V gene are KGHSH and LQKENI. The CDR3 is made up of 15 amino acids. Trimming shortened V by 10 bases and J by 0 bases, and 16 bases separated the two germline ends. Here the CDR3 reads CATSTETLSGNTIYF. Written as DNA, the CDR3 is TGTGCCACCTCGACAGAGACCCTCTCTGGAAACACCATATATTTT.

In its sample, this clone was seen a few times. The chain links TRBV30 to TRBJ2-5; TRBD2 agrees at 8 bases. The CDR3 totals 13 residues. Looked up from germline, CDR1 is GTSNPN and CDR2 is SVGIG (reference sequence). The ends lost 2 bases at V and 4 bases at J; junction bases unmatched: 3. This CDR3 reads CAWSLSGGETQYF. As DNA, the CDR3 is TGTGCCTGGAGTTTGAGCGGGGGAGAGACCCAGTACTTC.

This chain connects TRBV6-5 to TRBJ2-6; D call uncertain. V was cut by 1 base and J by 0 bases, with 4 bases left in between. This CDR3 comprises 15 residues. Germline CDR1 MNHEY, CDR2 SVGAGI. The CDR3 reads CASSYLFSGANVLTF. CDR3 DNA: TGTGCCAGCAGTTACTTATTCTCTGGGGCCAACGTCCTGACTTTC.

The V and J genes are TRBV7-9 and TRBJ1-2; possible D gene TRBD1, 6 bases. Trimming removed 5 bases at V and 0 bases at J, with 22 bases between. The CDR3 is 18 residues long. The germline V gene has CDR1 SEHNR and CDR2 FQNEAQ (reference sequence). CDR3 DNA sequence: TGTGCCAGCAGCCTTCACCCCACAGGGACCGAAGCTAACTATGGCTACACCTTC. As protein: CASSLHPTGTEANYGYTF.

This clone appeared a few times. The V call is TRBV2, the J call TRBJ2-2; D not certain. Between the trimmed V and J ends, which lost 6 bases and 8 bases, there was a span of 7 bases. Per germline, CDR1 SNHLY and CDR2 FYNNEI. The CDR3 runs 11 residues. DNA for the CDR3: TGTGCCAGCAGCGGTCGAGGGGAGCTGTTTTTT. Its translation is CASSGRGELFF.

The CDR3 here is CASSLRQQDSFSDTQYF. For the CDR3, the DNA is TGTGCCAGCAGCCTCAGACAGCAGGACAGCTTCTCCGATACGCAGTATTTT. V is TRBV9 and J is TRBJ2-3, with D maybe TRBD1 (6 bases). Germline V gene sequence: CDR1 SGDLS, CDR2 YYNGEE. This CDR3 comprises 17 residues. V lost 4 bases and J lost 6, with 24 bases in between.

This sequence joins TRBV4-3 and TRBJ1-2; TRBD1 matches at 9 bases. Trimming cost V 1 base and J 4 bases; bases outside gene matches: 4. Germline CDR1 reads LGHNA; CDR2 reads YSLEER. The CDR3 loop spans 15 amino acids. CDR3 nucleotides: TGCGCCAGCAGCCAAGGGACAGGGGAGGTCTATGGCTACACCTTC. It specifies CASSQGTGEVYGYTF.

The chain carries TRBV18 and TRBJ1-4; TRBD1 matches at 10 bases. With 6 bases clipped from V and 6 bases from J, the junction kept 10 bases outside the gene matches. The CDR3 covers 16 residues. From germline, CDR1 is KGHSH and CDR2 LQKENI. CDR3 residues: CASSPGIGTGDEKLFF. CDR3 nucleotides: TGTGCCAGCTCCCCCGGTATTGGGACAGGGGATGAAAAACTGTTTTTT.

V gene TRBV19 combines with J gene TRBJ2-3; 8 positions agree with TRBD1. The CDR3 loop spans 15 amino acids. V was pared by 3 bases and J by 6 bases, with 8 bases of the junction left unmatched. Germline CDR1 LNHDA, CDR2 SQIVND (reference sequence). In DNA, the CDR3 is TGTGCCAGTAGTATGGAGGGGACAGGCGGCGATACGCAGTATTTT. It encodes CASSMEGTGGDTQYF.